Included here is one T cell receptor (beta chain) sequence, with context. Its antigen is unknown. Nothing much larger sits one base from this clone, and base qualities are not available. At the junction V is shortened by 6 bases and J by 0 bases; bases outside the gene matches: 5. Taken from cysteine to phenylalanine, the CDR3 has 15 residues. The read is trimmed to its CDR3 DNA, 45 bases read in frame from base 1. The source of the sample is a study of identical twins (dated by TCRdb to between 2015 and 2016). Describing the broader study: To test whether fetal clonotypes persist, this study deep-sequenced TCR alpha and beta repertoires from monozygotic twins, from unrelated adults of various ages, and from cord blood. To rule out contamination, the twin experiments were replicated at different times with different library preparation protocols.

The investigation overall reported the following: Because the same donors could not be followed over many years, conclusions were based on cross-sectional statistical analysis. Out-of-frame TCR alpha sharing in monozygotic twins was systematically underestimated by recombination models, whereas sharing between unrelated individuals was in agreement with the recombination models. Fewer insertions were carried by abundant cord blood beta clonotypes, a similar but weaker trend appeared in young adult naive repertoires, and no such trend appeared in memory repertoires. Invariant T cells such as MAIT and iNKT could partly confound zero-insertion analyses, though diverse VJ usage argued against this for most clonotypes. Compared with coincidental sharing between unrelated individuals, out-of-frame TCR alpha sequences shared between twins showed an excess of sequences with low generation probability. Excess twin sharing in beta out-of-frame sequences was weaker because fewer shared sequences lowered the signal-to-noise ratio.

Every donor was a healthy Caucasian. The twin cohort comprised three pairs of female monozygotic twins, all aged about 18 to 30 years. The RNA used for TCR libraries was isolated from peripheral blood mononuclear cells. The library was made by 5' RACE. TCRdb shows the sequencer as Illumina HiSeq 2000. Template switching introduced a universal primer binding site; the final cDNA contained a unique molecular identifier, enabling accurate counting of TCR cDNA molecules. Specific primers in the conserved constant-segment region were used to synthesize first-strand cDNA for TCR alpha and beta chains. To control for contamination, every cDNA library was double barcoded, receiving both a SMART-Mk sample barcode and Illumina barcodes. Two successive PCR steps introduced TruSeq adapter sequences along with Illumina sample barcodes. The Illumina HiSeq platform was used with custom primers to sequence TCR alpha and beta cDNA libraries. For the original study's pipeline: MiGEC was used to process raw reads and extract unique molecular identifiers, and MiXCR was used to find CDR3 positions. For each individual, recombination models were inferred using an EM algorithm with the repgenHMM and IGoR tools. Shared clonotype analysis was performed with the tcR package in R, normalizing sharing by the product of cloneset sizes. Out-of-frame nonproductive sequences were analyzed to study raw recombination free of thymic and clonal selection effects. The public reads were quality trimmed at Q25 with fastp and then assembled into clones with MiXCR by TCRdb, keeping productive beta chains. CDR3 protein sequences are deduplicated, and each keeps its most common genes and DNA. The V and J calls follow TCRdb's processing rather than the paper's. The sample table records about 700,000 distinct CDR3 sequences; over 8.5% of these occur just once. Of the sample, 0.85% to 1% falls within the top ten clones.

This sample also belongs to another study, concerning yellow fever vaccine responses in identical twins. As the second study states: The T cell response to vaccination in identical twins was reported by the authors to appear partly convergent and partly personalized. Focusing on identical twins, the study followed the T cell clones that responded to the vaccine, and did so with precision.

The TCR originated in a woman younger than 35 in good health. The specimen was PBMCs. The rearranged segments are TRBV12-3 or TRBV12-4 and TRBJ1-5; 7 bases in between match TRBD1. The CDR3 protein is CASSTGQISNQPQHF. The nucleotide sequence is given as TGTGCCAGCAGCACGGGACAGATTAGCAATCAGCCCCAGCATTTT.